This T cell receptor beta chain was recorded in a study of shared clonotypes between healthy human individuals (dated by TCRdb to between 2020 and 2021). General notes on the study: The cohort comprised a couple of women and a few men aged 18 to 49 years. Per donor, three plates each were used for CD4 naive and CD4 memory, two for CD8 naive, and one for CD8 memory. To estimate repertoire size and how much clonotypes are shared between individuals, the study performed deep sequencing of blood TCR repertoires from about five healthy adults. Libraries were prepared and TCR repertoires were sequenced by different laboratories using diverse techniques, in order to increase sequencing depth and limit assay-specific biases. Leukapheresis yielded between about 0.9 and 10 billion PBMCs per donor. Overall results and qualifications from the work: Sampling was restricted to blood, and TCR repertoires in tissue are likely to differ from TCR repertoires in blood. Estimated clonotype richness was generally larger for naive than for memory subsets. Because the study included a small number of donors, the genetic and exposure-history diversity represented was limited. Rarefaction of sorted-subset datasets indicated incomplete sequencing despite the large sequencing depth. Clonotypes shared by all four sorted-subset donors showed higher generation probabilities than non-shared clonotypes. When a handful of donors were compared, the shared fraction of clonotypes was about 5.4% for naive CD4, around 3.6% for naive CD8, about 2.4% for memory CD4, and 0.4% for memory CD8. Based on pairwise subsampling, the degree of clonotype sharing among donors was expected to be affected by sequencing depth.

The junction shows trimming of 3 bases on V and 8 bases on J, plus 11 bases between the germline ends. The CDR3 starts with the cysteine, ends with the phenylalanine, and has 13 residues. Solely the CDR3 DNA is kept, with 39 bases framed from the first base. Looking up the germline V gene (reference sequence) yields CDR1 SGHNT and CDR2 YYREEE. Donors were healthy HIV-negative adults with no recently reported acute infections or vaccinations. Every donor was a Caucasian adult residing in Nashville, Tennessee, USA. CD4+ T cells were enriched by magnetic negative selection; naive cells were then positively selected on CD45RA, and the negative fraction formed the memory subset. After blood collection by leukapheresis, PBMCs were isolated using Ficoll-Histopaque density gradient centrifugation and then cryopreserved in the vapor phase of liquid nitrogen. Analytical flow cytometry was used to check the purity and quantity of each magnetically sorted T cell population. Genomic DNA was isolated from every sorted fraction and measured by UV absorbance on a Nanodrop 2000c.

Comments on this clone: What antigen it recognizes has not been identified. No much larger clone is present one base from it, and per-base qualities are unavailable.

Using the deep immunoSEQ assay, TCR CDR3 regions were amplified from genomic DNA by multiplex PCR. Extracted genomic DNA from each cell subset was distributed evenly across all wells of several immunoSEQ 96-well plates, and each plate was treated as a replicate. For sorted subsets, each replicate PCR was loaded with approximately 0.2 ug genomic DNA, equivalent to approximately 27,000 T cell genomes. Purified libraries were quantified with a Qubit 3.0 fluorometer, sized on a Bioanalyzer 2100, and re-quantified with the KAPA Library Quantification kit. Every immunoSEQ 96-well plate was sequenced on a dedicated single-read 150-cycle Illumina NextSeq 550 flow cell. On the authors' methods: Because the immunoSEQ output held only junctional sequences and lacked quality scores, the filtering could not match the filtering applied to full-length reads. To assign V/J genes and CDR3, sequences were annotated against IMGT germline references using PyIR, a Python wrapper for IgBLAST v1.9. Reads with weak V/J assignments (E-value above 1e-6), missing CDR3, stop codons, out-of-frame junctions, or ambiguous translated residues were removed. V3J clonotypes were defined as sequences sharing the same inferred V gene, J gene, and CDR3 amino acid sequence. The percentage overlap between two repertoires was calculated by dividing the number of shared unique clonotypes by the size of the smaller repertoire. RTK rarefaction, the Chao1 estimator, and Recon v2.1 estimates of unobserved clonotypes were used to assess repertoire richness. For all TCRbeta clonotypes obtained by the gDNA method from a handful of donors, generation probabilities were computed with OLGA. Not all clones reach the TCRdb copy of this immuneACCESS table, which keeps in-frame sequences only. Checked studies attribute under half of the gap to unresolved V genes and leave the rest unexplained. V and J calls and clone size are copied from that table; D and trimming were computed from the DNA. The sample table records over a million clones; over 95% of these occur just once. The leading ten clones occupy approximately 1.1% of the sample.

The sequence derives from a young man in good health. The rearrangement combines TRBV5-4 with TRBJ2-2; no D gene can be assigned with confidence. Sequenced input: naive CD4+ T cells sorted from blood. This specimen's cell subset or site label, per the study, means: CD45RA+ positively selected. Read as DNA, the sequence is TGTGCCAGCAGCTCCCCGCGCCTGGGGGAGCTGTTTTTT. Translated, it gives CASSSPRLGELFF.